The 3 T cell receptor beta chains in this list originate from one sample, sequenced in a study of cytomegalovirus exposure and HLA in healthy donors (dated by TCRdb to about 2017). The library was built by means of the immunoSEQ multiplex PCR assay. For the multiplex PCR, a mixture combining 60 forward primers for TCR Vbeta segments and 13 reverse primers for TCR Jbeta segments was used. TCRdb retrieved this table from immuneACCESS and kept in-frame rearrangements only. Not all clones are present; in checked studies, unresolved V genes account for under half, and no reason is known for the remainder. A total of about 170,000 clones appear in this sample, roughly 85% of them only once. The top ten constitute approximately 6% of the sample. Sequences were obtained from PBMCs. The source is a man aged 40-55 years in good health and CMV-seropositive.

The rearrangement uses TRBV2 and TRBJ1-2; 10 positions agree with TRBD1. V dropped 4 bases and J dropped 3; count of bases not matched to a gene: 5. CDR1 and CDR2 from the germline V gene are SNHLY and FYNNEI. There are 15 residues in the CDR3. CDR3 sequence (DNA): TGTGCCAGCAGTGGGGGACAGGGGTTTTACTATGGCTACACCTTC. This codes for CASSGGQGFYYGYTF. Using reference TRBV2 and TRBJ1-2 for the parts outside the CDR3, the full variable domain is EPEVTQTPSHQVTQMGQEVILRCVPISNHLYFYWYRQILGQKVEFLVSFYNNEISEKSEIFDDQFSVERPDGSNFTLKIRSTKLEDSAMYFCASSGGQGFYYGYTFGSGTRLTVV.

With respect to this clone: In this CDR3 the conserved last residue, phenylalanine or tryptophan, is missing, so a read error is likely. The chain recombines TRBV19 with TRBJ1-2, with TRBD1 matching 7 bases. V lost 7 bases and J lost 3; bases outside the gene matches: 11. CDR1 is LNHDA, CDR2 SQIVND, per germline (reference sequence). The CDR3 is 15 amino acids. This CDR3 is CASIPYDRADYGYTL. In nucleotides, the CDR3 is TGTGCCAGTATACCTTACGACAGGGCTGACTATGGCTACACCCTC.

This chain connects TRBV19 to TRBJ2-1; 10 bases are shared with TRBD2. The CDR3 consists of 16 residues. V gave up 7 bases and J gave up 5 bases; unmatched junction bases: 11. Germline CDR1 and CDR2: LNHDA and SQIVND (reference sequence). The CDR3 loop is CASTPLSGRAHNEQFF. In DNA, the CDR3 is TGTGCCAGTACTCCCCTCAGCGGGAGGGCTCACAATGAGCAGTTCTTC.